These 19 T cell receptor beta chains were all obtained from the same sample, sequenced in a study of T and B cells in COVID-19 patients. Each TRB amplification used about 230-550 ng of genomic DNA from blood. TRB rearrangements were amplified by multiplex PCR with BIOMED2 TRB-A/B primers. TCRdb passed the multiplex PCR reads through MiXCR, listing each CDR3 protein once. The sample consists of over 800 distinct CDR3 sequences, approximately 22% of them appearing once. The sample consisted of blood. These receptors were taken from a human donor with active COVID-19. The donor label of this sample is uncertain.

This clonotype was observed a handful of times. V is TRBV2 and J is TRBJ2-7; D is ambiguous. This CDR3 has 14 amino acids. The germline V gene has CDR1 SNHLY and CDR2 FYNNEI. Trimming removed 2 bases at V and 0 bases at J, with 8 bases between. The CDR3 loop is CASSEQRDSYEQYF. CDR3 bases: TGTGCCAGCAGTGAACAGCGCGACTCCTACGAGCAGTACTTC.

With respect to this clonotype: Likely a read error: the CDR3 ends without its conserved phenylalanine or tryptophan. It is unclear where the CDR3 begins or ends on the DNA, so no DNA is shown, and the CDR3 is as TCRdb lists it. The rearrangement joins TRBV29-1 to TRBJ2-1. The CDR3 contains 15 residues when both ends are counted. The V gene's germline CDR1 is SQVTM and CDR2 ANQGSEA. CDR3 sequence reads: CSGEEAEVFYNEQGG.

The V and J genes are TRBV7-2 and TRBJ1-5; TRBD1 matches 7 bases. Trimming at V came to 4 bases and at J to 4 bases, leaving 7 bases not matched to a gene. The CDR3 totals 15 residues. Germline assignment: CDR1 SGHTA and CDR2 FQGNSA. The CDR3 sequence: CASSSQGQWNQPQHF. The CDR3, as DNA: TGTGCCAGCAGCTCACAGGGGCAATGGAATCAGCCCCAGCATTTT.

This clonotype showed up just a few times. V usage is TRBV11-2 and J usage is TRBJ2-1; 9 nucleotides line up with TRBD2. The J segment lost 9 bases and the V segment lost 3 bases, leaving 9 bases of the junction unmatched. CDR1 is SGHAT, CDR2 FQNNGV, per germline. CDR3 size: 15 residues. CDR3 loop: CASSLSGRSGGEQFF. In DNA, the CDR3 is TGTGCCAGCAGCTTGAGCGGGAGGTCCGGGGGTGAGCAGTTCTTC.

This clonotype was seen ten or more times. The V call is TRBV24-1, the J call TRBJ2-3; 9 bases fit TRBD2. The CDR3 spans 16 residues. Per the germline V gene, CDR1 is KGHDR and CDR2 is SFDVKD. The trim removed 1 base at V and 2 bases at J, leaving 3 bases unmatched. CDR3 sequence (DNA): TGTGCCACCAGTGATTTCCTAGCGGGACACACAGATACGCAGTATTTT. This translates into CATSDFLAGHTDTQYF.

CDR3 sequence: CSAMTGAGNTIYF. CDR3 sequence (DNA): TGCAGTGCCATGACGGGTGCGGGAAACACCATATATTTT. This chain joins TRBV20-1 and TRBJ1-3; D remains unclear. CDR1 is DFQATT, CDR2 SNEGSKA, per germline (reference sequence). This CDR3 comprises 13 residues. The ends were cut back, 6 bases at V and 4 bases at J, with 13 bases in the middle.

CDR3 bases: TGTGCCAGCAGGAGAGACAGGGGAGACAATCAGCCCCAGCATTTT. Translating gives CASRRDRGDNQPQHF. This chain links TRBV6-1 with TRBJ1-5; 8 bases agree with TRBD1. CDR1 is MNHNS and CDR2 is SASEGT in the germline V gene. The CDR3 extends over 15 amino acids. With V trimmed by 6 bases and J by 3 bases, 7 bases remained unmatched.

This clonotype was recorded only once. The rearrangement links TRBV28 to TRBJ2-3; 10 nucleotides agree with TRBD1. J was trimmed by 4 bases and V by 2 bases; bases with no gene match: 6. Germline V lookup: CDR1 MDHEN, CDR2 SYDVKM. The CDR3 spans 16 residues. Written as DNA, the CDR3 is TGTGCCAGCAGTTTAGGTGGGACAGGGGTTTCAGATACGCAGTATTTT. Translating it yields CASSLGGTGVSDTQYF.

In its sample, this clonotype is medium-sized. This chain joins TRBV6-2 or TRBV6-3 and TRBJ1-5; possibly TRBD1 for D (6 bases). The CDR3 extends over 14 amino acids. Germline CDR1 and CDR2: MNHEY and SVGEGT. V lost 5 bases and J lost 6, with 14 bases in between. The CDR3 sequence: CASSPDRGGQPQHF. The CDR3, as DNA: TGTGCCAGCAGTCCCGATAGGGGGGGTCAGCCCCAGCATTTT.

About this clonotype itself: Germline and junction disagree at one end, which may indicate a read error. The rearrangement links TRBV5-3 to TRBJ2-7; 7 positions match TRBD2. TRBV5-3 is an ORF; its function is uncertain. CDR3 size: 16 residues. DNA for the CDR3: TGCGCCAGCAGCTGGGGTCGGTGGGAGGGAACCTACGAGCAGTACTTC. This codes for CASSWGRWEGTYEQYF.

J is TRBJ2-1 and V is TRBV20-1; D not resolved. The germline CDR1 and CDR2 sequences are DFQATT and SNEGSKA (reference sequence). Between the trimmed V and J ends, which lost 5 bases and 9 bases, there was a span of 11 bases. This CDR3 is built from 11 residues. The CDR3 DNA follows: TGCAGTGCTCCGGCCGTCGGTGAGCAGTTCTTC. As protein: CSAPAVGEQFF.

The rearrangement links TRBV19 to TRBJ2-6, with 13 nucleotides matching TRBD2. J was trimmed by 0 bases and V by 3 bases; bases with no gene match: 8. The CDR3 sequence is 20 residues long. CDR1 and CDR2 from the germline V gene are LNHDA and SQIVND (reference sequence). The CDR3 coding sequence is TGTGCCAGTAGTATTGGACTAGCGGGAGTCGGGGTCTCTGGGGCCAACGTCCTGACTTTC. Translated: CASSIGLAGVGVSGANVLTF.

A note on this clonotype: This may arise from a read error, as a much more abundant clone is one base away. This rearrangement joins TRBV24-1 to TRBJ1-4; D is unclear. The CDR3 is 17 amino acids. Per germline, CDR1 KGHDR and CDR2 SFDVKD. Written as DNA, the CDR3 is TGTGCCACCCTCGCCCCAAGGGTGGACTCAACTGATGAAAAACTGTTTTTT. Translated: CATLAPRVDSTDEKLFF.

The chain is built from TRBV20-1 and TRBJ2-1, with D tentatively TRBD2 (6 bases). Deletions cut 6 bases from V and 4 bases from J, with 16 bases between. The V gene's germline CDR1 is DFQATT and CDR2 SNEGSKA (reference sequence). The CDR3 is 14 amino acids. The CDR3 reads CSAYPAGHYNEQFF. CDR3 nucleotides: TGCAGTGCCTACCCCGCGGGGCATTACAATGAGCAGTTCTTC.

This clonotype is deemed medium-sized. The chain recombines TRBV5-6 with TRBJ1-5; tentative D call: TRBD1 (6 bases). The germline V gene has CDR1 SGHDT and CDR2 YYEEEE. CDR3 length equals 14 residues. Trimming shortened V by 4 bases and J by 1 base, and 9 bases separated the two germline ends. CDR3 DNA sequence: TGTGCCAGCAGCCTGGACAGCAGCAATCAGCCCCAGCATTTT. It translates to CASSLDSSNQPQHF. The full variable domain, in which reference TRBV5-6 and TRBJ1-5 provide the parts outside the CDR3, is DAGVTQSPTHLIKTRGQQVTLRCSPKSGHDTVSWYQQALGQGPQFIFQYYEEEERQRGNFPDRFSGHQFPNYSSELNVNALLLGDSALYLCASSLDSSNQPQHFGDGTRLSIL.

By share, this clonotype counts as hyperexpanded. The V call is TRBV19, the J call TRBJ2-1, with D perhaps matching TRBD1 (6 bases). In germline, CDR1 is LNHDA, CDR2 SQIVND (reference sequence). The CDR3 spans 14 residues. The germline V and J ends were trimmed by 8 bases and 7 bases, with 18 bases remaining between them. This chain's CDR3 is CASQGLVDENEQFF. As DNA, the CDR3 is TGTGCCAGTCAGGGGCTAGTGGATGAGAATGAGCAGTTCTTC.

In its sample, this clonotype ranks as large. The CDR3 bases are TGTGCCAGTAGTCCCCGCAGCTCCTACAATGAGCAGTTCTTC. Amino acids: CASSPRSSYNEQFF. V and J are TRBV19 and TRBJ2-1; no definite D call. The germline CDR1 and CDR2 sequences are LNHDA and SQIVND (reference sequence). V was trimmed by 5 bases and J by 0 bases, leaving 8 bases between them. CDR3 length equals 14 residues.

In its sample, this clonotype is medium-sized. The chain uses TRBV10-3 and TRBJ2-3; D unresolved. V was trimmed by 2 bases and J by 4 bases, leaving 7 bases between them. Germline V gene data show CDR1 as ENHRY and CDR2 as SYGVKD. This CDR3 is 13 amino acids long. The CDR3 region has the DNA TGTGCCATCAGTGAGGGTAGCCCAGATACGCAGTATTTT. This translates into CAISEGSPDTQYF.

This clonotype counts as medium-sized. The genes are TRBV6-5 and TRBJ1-1, with D unresolved. Germline V gene lookup returns CDR1 MNHEY and CDR2 SVGAGI. V was shortened by 0 bases and J by 0 bases, with 8 bases between the two germline ends. The CDR3 is 15 amino acids. The CDR3 sequence: CASSYSQWLNTEAFF. For the CDR3, the DNA is TGTGCCAGCAGTTACTCCCAGTGGCTGAACACTGAAGCTTTCTTT.